The 27 T cell receptor beta chains given below trace back to one sample, sequenced in a study of T cells in Graves' hyperthyroidism and ophthalmopathy. Amplified regions were TCR beta CDR3 sequences from RNA transcripts. TCR CDR3 regions were first amplified by RT-PCR with HTBI primers. TCRdb analysed the multiplex PCR reads with MiXCR anew, one entry per CDR3 protein. The sample includes about 360,000 distinct CDR3 sequences, 20% to 25% of them seen just once. Specimen: blood. All receptors come from a man in his forties or fifties with Graves' hyperthyroidism.

This clonotype was detected ten times or more. The CDR3 here is CASSHGGPTGTTYGYTF. The CDR3, as DNA: TGCGCCAGCAGCCACGGGGGCCCGACAGGGACGACCTATGGCTACACCTTC. The V and J genes are TRBV5-1 and TRBJ1-2, with 7 bases identical to TRBD1. V shed 4 bases and J 4 bases; nucleotides not matched to a gene: 16. Germline V gives CDR1 SGHRS, CDR2 YFSETQ. This CDR3 contains 17 residues. Drawing the rest from reference TRBV5-1 and TRBJ1-2, the complete variable domain is KAGVTQTPRYLIKTRGQQVTLSCSPISGHRSVSWYQQTPGQGLQFLFEYFSETQRNKGNFPGRFSGRQFSNSRSEMNVSTLELGDSALYLCASSHGGPTGTTYGYTFGSGTRLTVV.

This clonotype was recorded a few times. The chain has TRBV6-2 or TRBV6-3 and TRBJ2-7; the match to TRBD2 covers 7 bases. Germline-derived CDR1 and CDR2 are MNHEY and SVGEGT. The trim removed 6 bases at V and 4 bases at J, leaving 12 bases unmatched. CDR3 length equals 15 residues. DNA for the CDR3: TGTGCCAGCAGCACCGCTAGCGGTGGGGATTACGAGCAGTACTTC. Its protein product is CASSTASGGDYEQYF.

This clonotype has only a few counts. The chain uses TRBV28 and TRBJ2-7; 8 bases map to TRBD1. V lost 2 bases, J lost 3 bases, and 6 bases stayed unmatched. The CDR3 runs to 15 residues. CDR1 MDHEN and CDR2 SYDVKM come from the germline V gene. CDR3 residues: CASSLARTGSYEQYF. In DNA form, the CDR3 reads TGTGCCAGCAGTTTAGCGAGGACAGGGAGCTACGAGCAGTACTTC.

This chain links TRBV15 with TRBJ2-2; possible D gene TRBD1, 6 bases. Germline CDR1 LNHNV, CDR2 YYDKDF (reference sequence). CDR3 length: 16 amino acids. Trimming cost V 3 bases and J 0 bases, with 11 bases left between them. CDR3 protein: CATSRRDKANTGELFF. CDR3 DNA: TGTGCCACCAGCAGGAGGGACAAAGCGAACACCGGGGAGCTGTTTTTT.

The chain links TRBV19 to TRBJ1-1, with D unclear. The CDR3 has 11 residues. Looked up from germline, CDR1 is LNHDA and CDR2 is SQIVND (reference sequence). V lost 8 bases and J 3 bases, leaving 7 bases between the germline ends. CDR3 residues: CASSGHTEAFF. Here the CDR3 DNA reads TGTGCCAGTTCGGGCCACACTGAAGCTTTCTTT. The variable domain in full, completed from reference TRBV19 and TRBJ1-1, reads DGGITQSPKYLFRKEGQNVTLSCEQNLNHDAMYWYRQDPGQGLRLIYYSQIVNDFQKGDIAEGYSVSREKKESFPLTVTSAQKNPTAFYLCASSGHTEAFFGQGTRLTVV.

V is TRBV2 and J is TRBJ1-2; TRBD1 agrees at 7 bases. The V gene end was trimmed by 9 bases and the J gene end by 3 bases; junction bases not matched to a gene: 7. The CDR3 consists of 13 residues. Germline CDR1 is SNHLY and CDR2 is FYNNEI. CDR3 protein: CARRGTVDYGYTF. CDR3 nucleotides: TGTGCCAGGCGCGGGACAGTTGACTATGGCTACACCTTC.

This clonotype was observed a handful of times. The chain is built from TRBV6-2 or TRBV6-3 and TRBJ2-7; perhaps TRBD1 as D (5 bases). The germline V and J ends were trimmed by 7 bases and 3 bases, with 25 bases remaining between them. Germline V gene sequence: CDR1 MNHEY, CDR2 SVGEGT. The CDR3 extends over 17 amino acids. This chain's CDR3 is CASKSDSGIGWSYEQYF. The CDR3 DNA follows: TGTGCCAGCAAGTCCGATTCAGGGATCGGGTGGAGCTACGAGCAGTACTTC.

The sample holds many counts of this clonotype. This chain uses TRBV27 with TRBJ2-3; TRBD2 matches at 10 bases. Germline V gene lookup returns CDR1 MNHEY and CDR2 SMNVEV (reference sequence). Germline trimming cut 8 bases from V and 4 bases from J; bases unmatched to any gene: 15. This CDR3 has 17 amino acids. The CDR3 sequence is CASSTGTSASGADTQYF. CDR3 DNA: TGTGCCAGCTCAACCGGGACTAGCGCTTCGGGCGCAGATACGCAGTATTTT.

This chain joins TRBV7-2 and TRBJ2-4, with TRBD2 identical over 11 bases. The CDR3 runs to 17 residues. Germline V gene lookup returns CDR1 SGHTA and CDR2 FQGNSA. With V trimmed by 2 bases and J by 7 bases, 10 bases remained unmatched. The CDR3, as DNA: TGTGCCAGCAGCTTATCTCCCGCTAGCGGGAGGCCCAACATTCAGTACTTC. This encodes CASSLSPASGRPNIQYF. The full variable domain, its missing parts supplied by reference TRBV7-2 and TRBJ2-4, is GAGVSQSPSNKVTEKGKDVELRCDPISGHTALYWYRQSLGQGLEFLIYFQGNSAPDKSGLPSDRFSAERTGGSVSTLTIQRTQQEDSAVYLCASSLSPASGRPNIQYFGAGTRLSVL.

The chain uses TRBV24-1 and TRBJ1-2, with D perhaps TRBD1 (6 bases). CDR1 and CDR2 (germline): KGHDR, SFDVKD. V gave up 4 bases and J gave up 9 bases, with 11 bases separating them. The CDR3 spans 12 residues. Here the CDR3 reads CATSDRGESYTF. For the CDR3, the DNA is TGTGCCACCAGTGACAGGGGTGAGAGCTACACCTTC.

This clonotype was detected many times. The chain carries TRBV28 and TRBJ2-7; D might be TRBD1 (6 bases). This CDR3 is 14 amino acids long. Trimming took off 5 bases at V and 2 bases at J, with 13 bases between the two ends. In germline, CDR1 is MDHEN, CDR2 SYDVKM. The CDR3 reads CASSLKGEPYEQYF. The CDR3 DNA reads as TGTGCCAGCAGTCTTAAGGGGGAACCCTACGAGCAGTACTTC.

Many counts were recorded for this clonotype. This chain connects TRBV2 to TRBJ2-1; 8 nucleotides line up with TRBD2. Losses at the gene ends were 6 bases for V and 5 bases for J; bases not matched to a gene: 6. Germline V gene data show CDR1 as SNHLY and CDR2 as FYNNEI. There are 14 residues in the CDR3. In DNA, the CDR3 is TGTGCCAGCAGGTCAAGCGGGAGCCACAATGAGCAGTTCTTC. It yields the protein CASRSSGSHNEQFF.

This clonotype was seen ten or more times. The CDR3: CASSPFTGVGQPQHF. As DNA, the CDR3 is TGTGCCAGCTCACCCTTTACAGGAGTCGGTCAGCCCCAGCATTTT. The chain uses TRBV18 and TRBJ1-5; D is possibly TRBD1 (5 bases). V lost 3 bases and J lost 6, with 15 bases in between. Germline CDR1 is KGHSH and CDR2 is LQKENI. The CDR3 is 15 residues long.

This chain uses TRBV7-2 with TRBJ2-3, with 12 bases fitting TRBD1. V trimming: 0 bases; J trimming: 1 base; junction bases outside the gene matches: 2. Germline CDR1 and CDR2: SGHTA and FQGNSA. The CDR3 has 17 residues. The CDR3 coding sequence is TGTGCCAGCAGCTTAGCGGGACAGGGGGCTCGCACAGATACGCAGTATTTT. This translates into CASSLAGQGARTDTQYF.

This clonotype came up many times. The chain employs TRBV11-2 and TRBJ2-1, with D unclear. This CDR3 is built from 13 residues. Looked up from germline, CDR1 is SGHAT and CDR2 is FQNNGV. V was trimmed by 2 bases and J by 9 bases, leaving 11 bases between them. The DNA of the CDR3 is TGTGCCAGCAGCTTAATTCAGGTCGGTGAGCAGTTCTTC. Amino acid sequence: CASSLIQVGEQFF.

This clonotype was picked up a small number of times. The V call is TRBV2, the J call TRBJ1-1; maybe TRBD1 (6 bases). Per germline, CDR1 SNHLY and CDR2 FYNNEI. Trimming pared 7 bases from V and 4 bases from J, leaving 19 bases between. The length of the CDR3 is 15 residues. CDR3 nucleotides: TGTGCCAGCACCTGGGGGGGGGGGGCGGCCACTGAAGCTTTCTTT. This codes for CASTWGGGAATEAFF.

This clonotype came up a few times. V is TRBV6-5 and J is TRBJ2-5; D possibly matches TRBD1 or TRBD2 (5 bases each). The V gene lost 2 bases and the J gene lost 9 bases, with 22 bases spanning the gap. Germline CDR1 MNHEY, CDR2 SVGAGI. CDR3 length: 16 amino acids. CDR3 amino acids: CASSYRVSSSGQAQYF. The CDR3 region has the DNA TGTGCCAGCAGTTACCGCGTTAGCAGCTCGGGGCAGGCCCAGTACTTC.

The chain joins TRBV14 to TRBJ2-7; D remains ambiguous. Germline CDR1 SGHDN, CDR2 FVKESK. Trimming removed 0 bases at V and 6 bases at J, with 9 bases between. The CDR3 covers 13 residues. CDR3 nucleotides: TGTGCCAGCAGCCAAGATTTGGGCGGCGAGCAGTACTTC. This codes for CASSQDLGGEQYF.

This rearrangement joins TRBV20-1 to TRBJ2-3, with D hard to call. Trimming shortened V by 3 bases and J by 0 bases, and 10 bases separated the two germline ends. This CDR3 is built from 14 residues. The germline CDR1 and CDR2 sequences are DFQATT and SNEGSKA (reference sequence). The DNA of the CDR3 is TGCAGTGCTAGGGAGCCTTCCAGCACAGATACGCAGTATTTT. Translated, it gives CSAREPSSTDTQYF.

This clonotype was recorded at least ten times. The rearrangement joins TRBV6-1 to TRBJ2-7; 11 positions agree with TRBD1. CDR3 size: 17 residues. V lost 3 bases, J lost 1 base, and 8 bases stayed unmatched. CDR1 and CDR2 (germline): MNHNS, SASEGT. CDR3 nucleotides: TGTGCCAGCAGTGACCGAGCCGGGACAGGGGGTTCCTACGAGCAGTACTTC. It is translated as CASSDRAGTGGSYEQYF.

Details on this clonotype: The CDR3 does not close with the conserved phenylalanine or tryptophan, likely indicating a read error. The chain carries TRBV5-6 and TRBJ1-1; perhaps TRBD1 as D (5 bases). V lost 4 bases to trimming and J lost 3 bases, with 16 bases between them. Germline values: CDR1 SGHDT, CDR2 YYEEEE. This CDR3 region has 15 residues. CDR3 region: CASSRPRGPDTEAFL. DNA for the CDR3: TGTGCCAGCAGCAGACCCCGGGGCCCCGACACTGAAGCTTTCCTT.

CDR3 protein: CATSDSQIQETQYF. The CDR3 DNA sequence: TGTGCCACCAGTGATTCCCAAATCCAAGAGACCCAGTACTTC. V is TRBV24-1 and J is TRBJ2-5; no definite D call. The CDR3 has 14 amino acids. V shed 2 bases and J shed 1 base, with 7 bases lying between them. CDR1 is KGHDR, CDR2 SFDVKD, per germline.

Notes on this clonotype: Possible read error: a much larger clone is one base away. The rearrangement joins TRBV12-3 or TRBV12-4 to TRBJ2-3; weak D call: TRBD2 (6 bases). The CDR3 length is 14 residues. The CDR3 loop is CASSLQLAPETQYF. The CDR3 coding sequence is TGTGCCAGCAGTTTACAACTAGCTCCAGAGACGCAGTATTTT.

V and J are TRBV3-1 and TRBJ1-2, with 10 bases aligning to TRBD1. CDR1 is LGHDT, CDR2 YNNKEL, per germline (reference sequence). Trimming took 4 bases from V and 8 from J; bases not matched to a gene: 7. There are 14 residues in the CDR3. DNA for the CDR3: TGTGCCAGCAGCCGGACCGGGACAGGGGAAGGCTACACCTTC. It translates to CASSRTGTGEGYTF.

The genes are TRBV24-1 and TRBJ2-3; D unclear. CDR1 and CDR2 (germline): KGHDR, SFDVKD. V was shortened by 4 bases and J by 9 bases, with 10 bases between the two germline ends. The CDR3 covers 12 residues. The CDR3 loop is CATSDSKETQYF. The CDR3 DNA reads TGTGCCACCAGTGACTCTAAAGAGACGCAGTATTTT.

In this sample, this clonotype turned up many times. The chain has TRBV28 and TRBJ1-5; no clear D gene. With 6 bases removed from V and 4 bases from J, the gap between germline ends came to 13 bases. CDR3 size: 14 residues. Germline values: CDR1 MDHEN, CDR2 SYDVKM. The chain's CDR3 is CASSYGRRNQPQHF. The CDR3 coding sequence is TGTGCCAGCAGCTACGGACGGAGGAATCAGCCCCAGCATTTT.

This clonotype has ten or more counts. This chain connects TRBV2 to TRBJ2-1; possibly TRBD1 for D (5 bases). V was cut by 4 bases and J by 8 bases, with 12 bases left in between. In germline, CDR1 is SNHLY, CDR2 FYNNEI. This CDR3 contains 13 residues. CDR3 in amino acids: CASSGQNEDEQFF. The DNA for the CDR3 is TGTGCCAGCAGTGGACAGAACGAGGATGAGCAGTTCTTC. The variable domain in full, completed from reference TRBV2 and TRBJ2-1, reads EPEVTQTPSHQVTQMGQEVILRCVPISNHLYFYWYRQILGQKVEFLVSFYNNEISEKSEIFDDQFSVERPDGSNFTLKIRSTKLEDSAMYFCASSGQNEDEQFFGPGTRLTVL.